This entry lists 27 T cell receptor beta chains sequenced from one sample in a study of T cells in Graves' hyperthyroidism and ophthalmopathy. Regions amplified from RNA transcripts were the TCR beta CDR3 regions. When the TCR CDR3 underwent first-round RT-PCR, the HTBI primer set was used. Via MiXCR, TCRdb re-called the multiplex PCR reads, giving one row per CDR3 protein. Among a few hundred thousand distinct CDR3 sequences listed, 15% to 19% were seen once. The material sequenced was blood. The receptors originated from a woman between 18 and 30 years old with Graves' hyperthyroidism that later progressed to Graves' ophthalmopathy.

This clonotype was picked up many times. The J gene is TRBJ2-1, the V gene TRBV2; D may be TRBD2 (6 bases). Germline-derived CDR1 and CDR2 are SNHLY and FYNNEI. This CDR3 comprises 13 residues. The V end lost 4 bases, the J end lost 8 bases, and 12 bases lay between the germline ends. CDR3: CASSVGGWDEQFF. Written as DNA, the CDR3 is TGTGCCAGCAGTGTTGGGGGGTGGGATGAGCAGTTCTTC.

This clonotype showed up just a few times. The CDR3 reads CASSLRGVYEQYF. The CDR3 DNA reads as TGTGCCAGCAGCCTAAGAGGTGTCTACGAGCAGTACTTC. The chain has TRBV3-1 and TRBJ2-7; D gene unclear. The CDR3 is made up of 13 amino acids. CDR1 is LGHDT, CDR2 YNNKEL, per germline (reference sequence). V lost 4 bases, J lost 3 bases, and 10 bases lay in between.

This chain links TRBV4-1 with TRBJ2-1, with 7 bases identical to TRBD1. From germline, CDR1 is MGHRA and CDR2 YSYEKL. CDR3 length: 17 residues. Germline trimming cut 1 base from V and 7 bases from J; bases unmatched to any gene: 13. CDR3 residues: CASSQAGGLGPLNEQFF. CDR3 in DNA: TGCGCCAGCAGCCAAGCAGGGGGTCTAGGTCCTTTGAATGAGCAGTTCTTC.

This clonotype came up many times. The chain links TRBV6-6 to TRBJ1-1; D not certain. CDR1 is MNHNY, CDR2 SVGAGI, per germline (reference sequence). V was cut by 0 bases and J by 2 bases, with 16 bases left in between. This CDR3 is 17 amino acids long. The CDR3: CASSYSGPTTSNTEAFF. The CDR3 DNA reads as TGTGCCAGCAGTTACTCTGGGCCTACGACATCTAACACTGAAGCTTTCTTT.

This clonotype occurred many times. The rearrangement links TRBV20-1 to TRBJ1-2; TRBD1 aligns across 8 bases. The CDR3 has 14 amino acids. Germline-derived CDR1 and CDR2 are DFQATT and SNEGSKA (reference sequence). J gave up 2 bases and V 4 bases, and 6 bases lay outside the gene matches. CDR3 bases: TGCAGTGCTACACGACAGGGGCGGAACTATGGCTACACCTTC. This translates into CSATRQGRNYGYTF.

Many counts were recorded for this clonotype. J is TRBJ2-4 and V is TRBV11-2; D might be TRBD2 (6 bases). This CDR3 is built from 16 residues. Trimming stripped 3 bases from V and 2 bases from J, with 14 bases between. Germline CDR1 and CDR2: SGHAT and FQNNGV. Here the CDR3 DNA reads TGTGCCAGCAGCTTCGTGGGGGGTGGGTCCAAAAACATTCAGTACTTC. The encoded protein is CASSFVGGGSKNIQYF.

The rearrangement links TRBV20-1 to TRBJ1-6, with D hard to call. The CDR3 is 13 residues long. CDR1 DFQATT and CDR2 SNEGSKA come from the germline V gene (reference sequence). V dropped 6 bases and J dropped 6 bases, with 12 bases sitting between them. In DNA form, the CDR3 reads TGCAGTGCCCGGCAGACCGCTAATTCACCCCTCCACTTT. As protein: CSARQTANSPLHF.

This clonotype was recorded at least ten times. The genes are TRBV12-3 or TRBV12-4 and TRBJ1-2; D call uncertain. This CDR3 contains 14 residues. V lost 3 bases and J lost 7, with 15 bases in between. The CDR3 reads CASSFTTEFFGYTF. The CDR3 coding sequence is TGTGCCAGCAGTTTCACCACAGAATTCTTTGGCTACACCTTC.

As concerns this clonotype: This may be a read error, as it is one base from a much larger clone. J is TRBJ2-1 and V is TRBV20-1; 10 nucleotides match TRBD2. Germline V gene data show CDR1 as DFQATT and CDR2 as SNEGSKA (reference sequence). The CDR3 runs 20 residues. J lost 0 bases, V lost 3 bases, and 17 bases had no gene match. The DNA of the CDR3 is TGCAGTGCTAGTACTGTGTCGGGACTAGCGAGTATCTTCTCCTACAATGAGCAGTTCTTC. Protein: CSASTVSGLASIFSYNEQFF.

This clonotype showed up many times. The chain combines TRBV6-1 with TRBJ2-3; TRBD2 agrees at 10 bases. Germline V gene lookup returns CDR1 MNHNS and CDR2 SASEGT. With 4 bases clipped from V and 2 bases from J, the junction kept 9 bases outside the gene matches. The CDR3 extends over 17 amino acids. The CDR3 sequence is CASSAFEAGGFTDTQYF. CDR3 nucleotides: TGTGCCAGCAGTGCATTTGAAGCGGGAGGGTTCACAGATACGCAGTATTTT.

This clonotype was recorded many times. This CDR3 is CASSMTSRRSTDTQYF. The CDR3 DNA reads TGTGCCAGCAGCATGACTTCTCGACGTAGCACAGATACGCAGTATTTT. The chain links TRBV11-2 to TRBJ2-3, with unresolved D. Germline CDR1 and CDR2: SGHAT and FQNNGV. CDR3 length: 16 amino acids. Trimming shortened V by 5 bases and J by 0 bases, and 15 bases separated the two germline ends.

This clonotype was recorded at least ten times. The rearrangement uses TRBV5-1 and TRBJ2-3; 7 bases are a match to TRBD2. Germline values: CDR1 SGHRS, CDR2 YFSETQ. The CDR3 extends over 16 amino acids. Unmatched junction bases numbered 6, after V lost 0 bases and J lost 2 bases. The CDR3 loop is CASSLDPRGITDTQYF. CDR3 DNA sequence: TGCGCCAGCAGCTTGGATCCGCGGGGGATCACAGATACGCAGTATTTT.

In its sample, this clonotype was seen many times. The rearrangement joins TRBV20-1 to TRBJ1-6; 8 bases match TRBD1. Trimming took 2 bases from V and 7 from J; bases not matched to a gene: 4. CDR1 DFQATT and CDR2 SNEGSKA come from the germline V gene (reference sequence). CDR3 length: 14 residues. The CDR3: CSARWGDRNSPLHF. Here the CDR3 DNA reads TGCAGTGCTAGATGGGGGGACAGGAATTCACCCCTCCACTTT.

This sequence joins TRBV28 and TRBJ1-2; the D is unclear. From germline, CDR1 is MDHEN and CDR2 SYDVKM. The ends were cut back, 4 bases at V and 3 bases at J, with 12 bases in the middle. This CDR3 is built from 14 residues. The CDR3 nucleotides are TGTGCCAGCAGTTCCCCCGGTAGGGACTATGGCTACACCTTC. Amino acid sequence: CASSSPGRDYGYTF.

At least ten counts were recorded for this clonotype. The V gene is TRBV9, the J gene TRBJ1-1, with 7 bases aligning to TRBD1. Germline lookup yields CDR1 SGDLS and CDR2 YYNGEE. This CDR3 is 18 amino acids long. Trimming at V came to 3 bases and at J to 0 bases, leaving 14 bases not matched to a gene. DNA for the CDR3: TGTGCCAGCAGCGAATCGGGACAGCCACCCGGGCTGAACACTGAAGCTTTCTTT. Translating gives CASSESGQPPGLNTEAFF.

This clonotype was seen many times. The rearrangement uses TRBV7-9 and TRBJ1-1, with unresolved D. Germline V gene sequence: CDR1 SEHNR, CDR2 FQNEAQ (reference sequence). This CDR3 has 12 residues. V shed 1 base and J shed 7 bases, with 7 bases lying between them. The CDR3 is CASSLVGGEAFF. CDR3 DNA: TGTGCCAGCAGCTTAGTGGGTGGTGAAGCTTTCTTT.

CDR3: CSAREEGDRASWVRTQYF. In DNA form, the CDR3 reads TGCAGTGCTAGAGAAGAGGGGGACAGGGCGTCGTGGGTTCGGACCCAGTACTTC. The chain combines TRBV20-1 with TRBJ2-5, with 9 positions matching TRBD1. The CDR3 covers 18 residues. Per the germline V gene, CDR1 is DFQATT and CDR2 is SNEGSKA (reference sequence). The V and J ends lost 0 bases and 7 bases, in that order; junction bases with no gene match: 18.

This clonotype was counted ten times or more. This chain connects TRBV28 to TRBJ2-7, with TRBD2 matching over 14 bases. In germline, CDR1 is MDHEN, CDR2 SYDVKM. This CDR3 comprises 15 residues. V lost 3 bases to trimming and J lost 4 bases; unmatched junction nucleotides: 2. The CDR3 DNA sequence: TGTGCCAGCAGTTTGCGGACTAGCGGGGGGTACGAGCAGTACTTC. It specifies CASSLRTSGGYEQYF.

The chain joins TRBV7-9 to TRBJ1-1, with D possibly being TRBD1 (5 bases). Germline CDR1 and CDR2: SEHNR and FQNEAQ (reference sequence). The CDR3 is 14 residues long. V dropped 3 bases and J dropped 3 bases, with 11 bases sitting between them. The CDR3 bases are TGTGCCAGCAGCTTTGCAGACAGCCACACTGAAGCTTTCTTT. Residues: CASSFADSHTEAFF.

This clonotype was recorded many times. The V gene is TRBV27, the J gene TRBJ2-1; 7 nucleotides agree with TRBD2. The CDR3 runs 15 residues. The J segment lost 4 bases and the V segment lost 3 bases, leaving 6 bases of the junction unmatched. The V gene's germline CDR1 is MNHEY and CDR2 SMNVEV (reference sequence). The DNA of the CDR3 is TGTGCCAGCAGTTTTACTAGCGTAGGATACAATGAGCAGTTCTTC. Translated: CASSFTSVGYNEQFF.

The sample holds many counts of this clonotype. V gene TRBV3-1 combines with J gene TRBJ2-2; a possible D gene is TRBD1 (7 bases). This CDR3 region has 15 residues. V was cut by 4 bases and J by 6 bases, with 15 bases left in between. The V gene's germline CDR1 is LGHDT and CDR2 YNNKEL (reference sequence). The CDR3 nucleotides read TGTGCCAGCAGCCTTAGGACAGGCGGGGCCGGGGAGCTGTTTTTT. Translated, it gives CASSLRTGGAGELFF.

This chain uses TRBV5-6 with TRBJ2-3; TRBD1 might be the D (5 bases). The CDR3 sequence is 15 residues long. Looked up from germline, CDR1 is SGHDT and CDR2 is YYEEEE. Trimming shortened V by 2 bases and J by 2 bases, and 12 bases separated the two germline ends. CDR3 amino acids: CASSFLDRVTDTQYF. CDR3 sequence (DNA): TGTGCCAGCAGCTTCTTAGACAGAGTCACAGATACGCAGTATTTT.

This clonotype was counted ten times or more. The chain joins TRBV7-8 to TRBJ1-5, with 7 bases lining up with TRBD1. CDR3 length equals 16 residues. Per the germline V gene, CDR1 is SGHVS and CDR2 is FQNEAQ. Trimming cost V 3 bases and J 1 base; bases outside gene matches: 6. In DNA form, the CDR3 reads TGTGCCAGCAGCTTTTACGGACAGGCGAGCAATCAGCCCCAGCATTTT. It codes for CASSFYGQASNQPQHF.

This clonotype was seen at least ten times. DNA of the CDR3: TGCAGTGCTCCTGCGGCGGGGGGCTACAATGAGCAGTTCTTC. It codes for CSAPAAGGYNEQFF. This rearrangement joins TRBV20-1 to TRBJ2-1; 8 positions match TRBD2. The V segment lost 5 bases and the J segment 3 bases; nucleotides outside the gene matches: 6. The length of the CDR3 is 14 residues. From germline, CDR1 is DFQATT and CDR2 SNEGSKA (reference sequence).

This clonotype occurred many times. V and J are TRBV5-1 and TRBJ2-1; D not resolved. The CDR3 has 13 residues. V was clipped by 2 bases and J by 8 bases, with 11 bases between them. Germline V gene data show CDR1 as SGHRS and CDR2 as YFSETQ. CDR3 residues: CASSFVGLYEQFF. The CDR3 region has the DNA TGCGCCAGCAGCTTCGTAGGTCTATATGAGCAGTTCTTC.

This clonotype was detected ten times or more. The chain joins TRBV28 to TRBJ1-2; maybe TRBD1 (5 bases). V was pared by 4 bases and J by 6 bases, with 15 bases between. From germline, CDR1 is MDHEN and CDR2 SYDVKM. The CDR3 runs 14 residues. CDR3: CASSSPQGRHGYTF. The CDR3 nucleotides are TGTGCCAGCAGTTCCCCTCAGGGTCGGCATGGCTACACCTTC.

This clonotype came up many times. V usage is TRBV28 and J usage is TRBJ1-3, with D unresolved. The CDR3 extends over 15 amino acids. Trimming took 5 bases from V and 0 from J, leaving 11 bases between them. From germline, CDR1 is MDHEN and CDR2 SYDVKM. The chain's CDR3 is CASSVTDYSGNTIYF. In nucleotides, the CDR3 is TGTGCCAGCAGTGTGACGGATTACTCTGGAAACACCATATATTTT.